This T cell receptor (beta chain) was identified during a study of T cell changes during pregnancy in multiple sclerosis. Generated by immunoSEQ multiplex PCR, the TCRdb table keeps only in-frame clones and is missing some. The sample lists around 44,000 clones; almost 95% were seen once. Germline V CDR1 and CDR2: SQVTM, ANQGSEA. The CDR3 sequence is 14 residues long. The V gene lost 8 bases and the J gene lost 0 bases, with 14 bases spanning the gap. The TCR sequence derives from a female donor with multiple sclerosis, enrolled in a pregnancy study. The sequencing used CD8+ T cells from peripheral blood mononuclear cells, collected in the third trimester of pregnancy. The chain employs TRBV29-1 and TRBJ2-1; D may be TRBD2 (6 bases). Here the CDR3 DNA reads TGCAGCCTTACCCAGGAGGGCTCCTACAATGAGCAGTTCTTC. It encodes CSLTQEGSYNEQFF.